This T cell receptor beta chain was profiled in a study of CD8 T cells in Susac syndrome. Findings and caveats of the study: As the study acknowledged, the number of individuals who were part of its TCR sequencing and HLA analysis was relatively small.

Reverse transcription used roughly 0.45 to 1 ug RNA and random hexamers. An immunoSEQ multiplex PCR amplified TCR beta CDR3 over 54 Vbeta and 13 Jbeta. TCRdb ran MiXCR on the immunoSEQ multiplex PCR reads and lists one entry per CDR3 protein. This sample has around 170,000 distinct CDR3 sequences, with approximately 90% found just once. The CDR3 has 13 residues. The V and J ends lost 6 bases and 5 bases respectively, with 10 bases between them. CDR1 is MNHEY and CDR2 is SVGEGT in the germline V gene. CD8+ and CD4+ blood T cells underwent TCR beta sequencing. The TEMRA cells underwent FACS enrichment, while the CD8+ and CD4+ T cells underwent negative isolation. With respect to this clonotype: Its specificity is not known.

The chain combines TRBV6-2 or TRBV6-3 with TRBJ2-2; D perhaps matches TRBD2 (6 bases). This sequence originates from a human donor in good health. Sequenced sample: CD4+ T cells from PBMCs. For the CDR3, the DNA is TGTGCCAGCAGCCGGAGGGTAACCGGGGAGCTGTTTTTT. It translates to CASSRRVTGELFF.